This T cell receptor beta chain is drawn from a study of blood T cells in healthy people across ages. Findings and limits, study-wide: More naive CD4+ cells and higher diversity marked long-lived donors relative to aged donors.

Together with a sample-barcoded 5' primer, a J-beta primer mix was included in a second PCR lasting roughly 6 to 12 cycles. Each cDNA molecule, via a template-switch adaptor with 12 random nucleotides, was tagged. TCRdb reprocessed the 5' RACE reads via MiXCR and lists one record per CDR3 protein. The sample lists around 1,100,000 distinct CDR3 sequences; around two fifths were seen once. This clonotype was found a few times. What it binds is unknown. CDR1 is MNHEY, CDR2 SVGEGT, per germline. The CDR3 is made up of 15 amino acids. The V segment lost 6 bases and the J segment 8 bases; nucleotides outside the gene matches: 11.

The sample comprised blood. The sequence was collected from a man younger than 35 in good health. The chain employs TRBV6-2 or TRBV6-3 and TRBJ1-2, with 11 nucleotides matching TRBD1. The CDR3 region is CASRKGDRGSRGYTF. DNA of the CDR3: TGTGCCAGCAGAAAAGGGGACAGGGGGTCTCGAGGCTACACCTTC.